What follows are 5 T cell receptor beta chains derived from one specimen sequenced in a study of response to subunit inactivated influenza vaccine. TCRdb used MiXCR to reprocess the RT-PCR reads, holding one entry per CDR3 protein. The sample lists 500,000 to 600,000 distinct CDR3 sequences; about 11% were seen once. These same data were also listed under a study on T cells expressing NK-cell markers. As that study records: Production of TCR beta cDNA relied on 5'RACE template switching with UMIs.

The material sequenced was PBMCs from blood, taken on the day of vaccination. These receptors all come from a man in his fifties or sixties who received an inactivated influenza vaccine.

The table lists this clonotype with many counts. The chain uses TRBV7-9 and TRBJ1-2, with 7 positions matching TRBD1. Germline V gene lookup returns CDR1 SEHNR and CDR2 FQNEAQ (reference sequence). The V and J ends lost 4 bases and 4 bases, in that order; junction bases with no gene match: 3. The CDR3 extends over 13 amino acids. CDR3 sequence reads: CASSSTGFYGYTF. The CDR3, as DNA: TGTGCCAGCAGCTCGACAGGGTTCTATGGCTACACCTTC.

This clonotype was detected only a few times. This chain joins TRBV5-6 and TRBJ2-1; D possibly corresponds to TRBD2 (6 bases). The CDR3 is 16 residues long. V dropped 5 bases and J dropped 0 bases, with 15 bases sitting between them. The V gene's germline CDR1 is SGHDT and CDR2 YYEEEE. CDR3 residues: CASRSFSGLSYNEQFF. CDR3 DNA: TGTGCCAGCAGATCTTTTAGCGGACTCTCCTACAATGAGCAGTTCTTC.

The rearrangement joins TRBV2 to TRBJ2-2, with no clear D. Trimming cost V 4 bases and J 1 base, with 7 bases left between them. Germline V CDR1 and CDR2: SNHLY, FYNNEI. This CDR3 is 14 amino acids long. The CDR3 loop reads CASSVERNTGELFF. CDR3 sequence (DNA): TGTGCCAGCAGTGTAGAACGGAACACCGGGGAGCTGTTTTTT.

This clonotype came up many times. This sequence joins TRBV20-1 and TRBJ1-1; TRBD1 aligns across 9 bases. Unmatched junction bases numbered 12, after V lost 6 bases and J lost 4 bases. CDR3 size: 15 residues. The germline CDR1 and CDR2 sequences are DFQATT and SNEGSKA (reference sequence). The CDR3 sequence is CSAPGQGRGGTEAFF. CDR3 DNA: TGCAGTGCCCCGGGACAGGGAAGAGGCGGCACTGAAGCTTTCTTT.

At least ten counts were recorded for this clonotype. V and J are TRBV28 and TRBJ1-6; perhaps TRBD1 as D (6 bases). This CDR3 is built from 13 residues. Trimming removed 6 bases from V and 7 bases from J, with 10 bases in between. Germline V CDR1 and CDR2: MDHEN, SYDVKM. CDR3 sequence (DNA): TGTGCCAGCAGGGACAGATTCAATTCACCCCTCCACTTT. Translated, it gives CASRDRFNSPLHF.